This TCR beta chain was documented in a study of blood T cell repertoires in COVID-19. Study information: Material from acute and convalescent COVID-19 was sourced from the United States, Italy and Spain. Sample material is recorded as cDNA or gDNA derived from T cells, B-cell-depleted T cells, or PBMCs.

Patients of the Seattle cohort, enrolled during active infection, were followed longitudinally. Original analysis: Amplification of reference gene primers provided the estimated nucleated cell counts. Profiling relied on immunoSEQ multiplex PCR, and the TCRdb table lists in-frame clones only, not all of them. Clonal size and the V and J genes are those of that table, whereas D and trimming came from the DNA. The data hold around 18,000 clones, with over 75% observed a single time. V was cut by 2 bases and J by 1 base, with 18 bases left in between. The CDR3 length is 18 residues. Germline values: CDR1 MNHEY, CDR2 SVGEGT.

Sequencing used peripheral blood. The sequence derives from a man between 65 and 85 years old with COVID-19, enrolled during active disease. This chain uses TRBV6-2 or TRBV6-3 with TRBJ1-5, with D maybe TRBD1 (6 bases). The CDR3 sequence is CASSYTRGGPWSNQPQHF. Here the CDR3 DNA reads TGTGCCAGCAGTTACACCCGGGGGGGCCCGTGGAGCAATCAGCCCCAGCATTTT.